This entry lists 14 T cell receptor beta chains sequenced from one sample in a study of OX40 agonist ivuxolimab in advanced cancers. The assay was immunoSEQ multiplex PCR, and TCRdb's table has in-frame clones only and misses some. The sample contains over 60,000 clones, approximately 84% of which appear only once. The input for sequencing was CD4+ or CD8+ T cells sorted from blood, taken in a trial of the OX40 agonist ivuxolimab. These receptors all stem from an adult with an advanced solid tumor such as melanoma, head and neck, liver or kidney cancer.

The chain has TRBV7-2 and TRBJ1-2, with D maybe TRBD1 (5 bases). The CDR3 has 14 residues. The germline V gene encodes CDR1 SGHTA and CDR2 FQGNSA. Trimming shortened V by 4 bases and J by 7 bases, and 16 bases separated the two germline ends. The CDR3 protein is CASSSISRGSGYTF. The CDR3 bases are TGTGCCAGCAGCTCGATCTCAAGGGGAAGTGGCTACACCTTC.

This clone has just one count. The rearrangement joins TRBV5-1 to TRBJ1-2; the D is unclear. The CDR3 contains 16 residues. Trimming took 0 bases from V and 0 from J, leaving 12 bases between them. Germline V lookup: CDR1 SGHRS, CDR2 YFSETQ. In DNA, the CDR3 is TGCGCCAGCAGCTTGGGGTCCCTTACCTCTAACTATGGCTACACCTTC. This encodes CASSLGSLTSNYGYTF.

The chain is built from TRBV5-5 and TRBJ1-5, with a weak D call TRBD1 (5 bases). V was shortened by 5 bases and J by 0 bases, with 12 bases between the two germline ends. This CDR3 region has 15 residues. CDR1 and CDR2 from the germline V gene are SGHKS and YYEKEE (reference sequence). CDR3: CASSLDRYSNQPQHF. The CDR3 nucleotides read TGTGCCAGCAGTCTCGACAGATATAGCAATCAGCCCCAGCATTTT. Full variable domain (rest looked up from reference TRBV5-5 and TRBJ1-5): DAGVTQSPTHLIKTRGQQVTLRCSPISGHKSVSWYQQVLGQGPQFIFQYYEKEERGRGNFPDRFSARQFPNYSSELNVNALLLGDSALYLCASSLDRYSNQPQHFGDGTRLSIL.

Only a few counts were recorded for this clone. J is TRBJ2-5 and V is TRBV4-3; possibly TRBD1 or TRBD2 for D (5 bases each). CDR3 length: 17 residues. The V end lost 3 bases, the J end lost 5 bases, and 22 bases lay between the germline ends. Germline CDR1 LGHNA, CDR2 YSLEER. The DNA of the CDR3 is TGCGCCAGCAGCCATCGATTTCCAGGGTCTTCGGGGGAGACCCAGTACTTC. Translating gives CASSHRFPGSSGETQYF.

V is TRBV11-3 and J is TRBJ2-5, with 7 bases matching TRBD2. This CDR3 has 16 amino acids. Per germline, CDR1 SGHNT and CDR2 YENEEA. V lost 5 bases and J lost 5; bases outside the gene matches: 14. The CDR3 reads CASSKGSFGGRETQYF. The CDR3 DNA reads as TGTGCCAGCAGCAAAGGGTCCTTCGGGGGGAGGGAGACCCAGTACTTC.

The rearrangement uses TRBV29-1 and TRBJ2-4, with D uncertain. Trimming took off 5 bases at V and 6 bases at J, with 11 bases between the two ends. CDR3 length equals 12 residues. Germline CDR1 is SQVTM and CDR2 is ANQGSEA. CDR3 nucleotide sequence: TGCAGCGTTTTTGGTAGGCGAAACATTCAGTACTTC. Its translation: CSVFGRRNIQYF.

V and J are TRBV18 and TRBJ2-1; D unclear. V was pared by 3 bases and J by 7 bases, with 19 bases between. The CDR3 is 16 residues long. Germline lookup yields CDR1 KGHSH and CDR2 LQKENI. The CDR3 coding sequence is TGTGCCAGCTCACCTATCTTAGGGTTGAGTTGGAATGAGCAGTTCTTC. It specifies CASSPILGLSWNEQFF.

The V call is TRBV7-9, the J call TRBJ2-5, with 12 bases lining up with TRBD2. Looked up from germline, CDR1 is SEHNR and CDR2 is FQNEAQ (reference sequence). There are 16 residues in the CDR3. Germline trimming cut 2 bases from V and 1 base from J; bases unmatched to any gene: 2. The CDR3 spells CASSLLAGGAQETQYF. CDR3 DNA: TGTGCCAGCAGCTTACTAGCGGGAGGGGCCCAAGAGACCCAGTACTTC.

V is TRBV6-1 and J is TRBJ1-4, with a weak D call TRBD1 (5 bases). Germline V gene sequence: CDR1 MNHNS, CDR2 SASEGT. V was trimmed by 6 bases and J by 7 bases, leaving 12 bases between them. This CDR3 comprises 13 residues. The CDR3 coding sequence is TGTGCCAGCAGGATGTGGGGGGGTGAAAAACTGTTTTTT. Its translation: CASRMWGGEKLFF.

The CDR3 protein is CASSFRGNGYTF. The DNA for the CDR3 is TGTGCCAGCAGTTTCAGGGGAAACGGCTACACCTTC. J is TRBJ1-2 and V is TRBV28; D is possibly TRBD1 (6 bases). This CDR3 has 12 amino acids. Deletions cut 3 bases from V and 8 bases from J, with 10 bases between. Germline-derived CDR1 and CDR2 are MDHEN and SYDVKM.

The chain couples TRBV27 to TRBJ2-1; 7 nucleotides agree with TRBD2. Per germline, CDR1 MNHEY and CDR2 SMNVEV (reference sequence). The CDR3 loop spans 15 amino acids. V lost 6 bases, J lost 3 bases, and 8 bases stayed unmatched. The CDR3 loop is CASSLSGNYYNEQFF. CDR3 bases: TGTGCCAGCAGCTTAAGCGGGAACTACTACAATGAGCAGTTCTTC.

The rearrangement links TRBV20-1 to TRBJ2-7; D ambiguous. V shed 3 bases and J shed 1 base, with 4 bases lying between them. CDR1 and CDR2 (germline): DFQATT, SNEGSKA (reference sequence). This CDR3 has 11 amino acids. Written as DNA, the CDR3 is TGCAGTGCTAGTACTTCCTACGAGCAGTACTTC. Translated, it gives CSASTSYEQYF.

The rearrangement uses TRBV19 and TRBJ2-1, with 9 bases that match TRBD1. Germline assignment: CDR1 LNHDA and CDR2 SQIVND (reference sequence). The junction had 10 bases not matched to a gene; V was cut back by 7 bases and J by 3 bases. The CDR3 has 16 residues. Here the CDR3 reads CASTPHRDRDYNEQFF. In DNA form, the CDR3 reads TGTGCCAGTACCCCTCACCGGGACAGGGACTACAATGAGCAGTTCTTC.

This clone appeared once. The chain is built from TRBV10-2 and TRBJ1-1; the D is unclear. From germline, CDR1 is WSHSY and CDR2 SAAADI. The V gene lost 3 bases and the J gene lost 1 base, with 9 bases spanning the gap. The CDR3 is 14 residues long. Here the CDR3 reads CASSERSRNTEAFF. The CDR3 DNA is TGCGCCAGCAGTGAAAGGTCTAGGAACACTGAAGCTTTCTTT.